The 18 T cell receptor beta chains in this list originate from one sample, sequenced in a study of shared clonotypes between healthy human individuals. Naivety among CD8 cells was defined by CD45RO negativity and positive CCR7 selection, thereby excluding terminally differentiated effector memory CD45RA+ cells. The table came from immunoSEQ multiplex PCR; TCRdb's copy has only in-frame clones and leaves some out. Found here are over 2,000,000 clones, about 93% of them singletons; the top ten hold about 1.6%. The source material was naive CD8+ T cells from PBMCs. These receptors were obtained from a man younger than 35 in good health. Some clones in this sample may be carry-over from other donors' samples.

This clone has only one observation. This sequence joins TRBV30 and TRBJ1-4; D remains ambiguous. V dropped 1 base and J dropped 4 bases, with 13 bases sitting between them. The germline V gene encodes CDR1 GTSNPN and CDR2 SVGIG (reference sequence). This CDR3 contains 15 residues. CDR3 protein: CAWSGRHLFNEKLFF. In nucleotides, the CDR3 is TGTGCCTGGAGTGGGAGACATCTTTTTAATGAAAAACTGTTTTTT.

As concerns this clone: The identical CDR3 is also encoded by other nucleotide sequences in the sample. The chain recombines TRBV11-2 with TRBJ2-5; D ambiguous. With 5 bases removed from V and 2 bases from J, the gap between germline ends came to 3 bases. The CDR3 sequence is 11 residues long. Germline CDR1 is SGHAT and CDR2 is FQNNGV. In DNA, the CDR3 is TGTGCCAGCAGCCTTCAAGAGACCCAGTACTTC. This gives the protein CASSLQETQYF.

The chain recombines TRBV29-1 with TRBJ2-1; the D gene is possibly TRBD2 (5 bases). The CDR3 sequence is 12 residues long. Per the germline V gene, CDR1 is SQVTM and CDR2 is ANQGSEA. V was shortened by 2 bases and J by 4 bases, with 6 bases between the two germline ends. DNA of the CDR3: TGCAGCGTTGAATCGGGGTACAATGAGCAGTTCTTC. Its protein product is CSVESGYNEQFF.

The chain employs TRBV11-3 and TRBJ2-1; TRBD2 aligns across 10 bases. This CDR3 is built from 15 residues. Trimming removed 4 bases from V and 9 bases from J; junction bases left unmatched: 9. Germline CDR1 and CDR2: SGHNT and YENEEA. As DNA, the CDR3 is TGTGCCAGCAGCTCTTGGGAAGTAGCGGGAGGTGAGCAGTTCTTC. Translating gives CASSSWEVAGGEQFF.

The chain recombines TRBV5-1 with TRBJ2-7; TRBD1 agrees at 7 bases. The CDR3 runs to 18 residues. V shed 0 bases, J shed 2 bases, and the junction held 14 bases outside the gene matches. Germline CDR1 reads SGHRS; CDR2 reads YFSETQ. CDR3 bases: TGCGCCAGCAGCTTGGCAGTTAAGGCGCCGAGGGGGCCCTACGAGCAGTACTTC. As protein: CASSLAVKAPRGPYEQYF. The full variable domain, its missing parts supplied by reference TRBV5-1 and TRBJ2-7, is KAGVTQTPRYLIKTRGQQVTLSCSPISGHRSVSWYQQTPGQGLQFLFEYFSETQRNKGNFPGRFSGRQFSNSRSEMNVSTLELGDSALYLCASSLAVKAPRGPYEQYFGPGTRLTVT.

Notes on this clone: The sample carries other DNA sequences with the same CDR3. V gene TRBV7-9 combines with J gene TRBJ2-3, with D uncertain. The CDR3 is made up of 14 amino acids. Trimming took off 1 base at V and 3 bases at J, with 8 bases between the two ends. Per the germline V gene, CDR1 is SEHNR and CDR2 is FQNEAQ (reference sequence). Here the CDR3 reads CASSLGLGTDTQYF. The CDR3 region has the DNA TGTGCCAGCAGCTTAGGGCTGGGGACAGATACGCAGTATTTT.

The genes are TRBV7-3 and TRBJ2-3; D is possibly TRBD1 (6 bases). From germline, CDR1 is SGHTA and CDR2 FQGTGA. V lost 3 bases and J 0 bases, leaving 13 bases between the germline ends. The CDR3 runs 16 residues. The CDR3: CASSFGQSASTDTQYF. The CDR3 nucleotides are TGTGCCAGCAGCTTCGGACAGTCAGCTAGCACAGATACGCAGTATTTT.

Points on this clone: This specimen includes other DNA sequences encoding the same CDR3. The chain uses TRBV11-2 and TRBJ2-7; 7 bases line up with TRBD2. The CDR3 length is 14 residues. CDR1 is SGHAT, CDR2 FQNNGV, per germline. After removal of 1 base from V and 2 bases from J, the junction contained 2 bases not matched to a gene. The CDR3 loop is CASSLVGRTYEQYF. The CDR3 nucleotides read TGTGCCAGCAGCTTAGTCGGGAGGACCTACGAGCAGTACTTC.

This chain joins TRBV5-5 and TRBJ1-2, with D hard to call. Germline CDR1 is SGHKS and CDR2 is YYEKEE (reference sequence). The CDR3 contains 16 residues. V shed 1 base and J shed 0 bases, with 13 bases lying between them. DNA for the CDR3: TGTGCCAGCAGCTTGAACGCCGGACTAGCTAACTATGGCTACACCTTC. It encodes CASSLNAGLANYGYTF. The whole variable domain, filled in from reference TRBV5-5 and TRBJ1-2, reads DAGVTQSPTHLIKTRGQQVTLRCSPISGHKSVSWYQQVLGQGPQFIFQYYEKEERGRGNFPDRFSARQFPNYSSELNVNALLLGDSALYLCASSLNAGLANYGYTFGSGTRLTVV.

The rearrangement joins TRBV6-4 to TRBJ2-7, with D possibly TRBD2 on 6 matching bases. V was pared by 5 bases and J by 4 bases, with 18 bases between. The CDR3 loop spans 15 amino acids. Germline assignment: CDR1 MRHNA and CDR2 SNTAGT. The CDR3 DNA is TGTGCCAGCAGTCCCGGAGCGGGCTCCTGGTACGAGCAGTACTTC. Its protein is CASSPGAGSWYEQYF.

The genes are TRBV5-4 and TRBJ2-3, with D perhaps assigned TRBD1 or TRBD2 (5 bases each). The CDR3 sequence is 17 residues long. Per the germline V gene, CDR1 is SGHNT and CDR2 is YYREEE (reference sequence). Trimming removed 0 bases at V and 5 bases at J, with 19 bases between. This chain's CDR3 is CASSLDRGSPTLDTQYF. The CDR3 DNA is TGTGCCAGCAGCTTGGATCGGGGCAGCCCCACCTTAGATACGCAGTATTTT.

V gene TRBV29-1 combines with J gene TRBJ2-5, with no clear D. CDR3 size: 18 residues. V dropped 1 base and J dropped 4 bases, with 25 bases sitting between them. Looked up from germline, CDR1 is SQVTM and CDR2 is ANQGSEA. The CDR3 sequence is CSVEVASIRGATGETQYF. In DNA form, the CDR3 reads TGCAGCGTTGAAGTGGCATCCATAAGAGGAGCTACGGGAGAGACCCAGTACTTC.

The chain couples TRBV28 to TRBJ2-1; the D gene could be TRBD1 or TRBD2 (5 bases each). The CDR3 is 15 residues long. Trimming cost V 7 bases and J 9 bases, with 22 bases left between them. Germline V CDR1 and CDR2: MDHEN, SYDVKM. CDR3 protein: CASTEGHRPGVEQFF. The DNA for the CDR3 is TGTGCCAGCACAGAAGGACACCGCCCCGGGGTTGAGCAGTTCTTC.

This sequence joins TRBV28 and TRBJ2-1; TRBD2 aligns across 7 bases. This CDR3 spans 16 amino acids. The V segment lost 3 bases and the J segment 8 bases; nucleotides outside the gene matches: 13. Germline values: CDR1 MDHEN, CDR2 SYDVKM. The CDR3 is CASSFGSGQAGDEQFF. The CDR3 coding sequence is TGTGCCAGCAGTTTTGGTAGCGGGCAGGCGGGGGATGAGCAGTTCTTC.

The V call is TRBV13, the J call TRBJ2-1; D is unresolved. Germline V lookup: CDR1 PRHDT, CDR2 FYEKMQ (reference sequence). The V end was cut by 5 bases, the J end by 1 base, with 12 bases between. The CDR3 runs 15 residues. This chain's CDR3 is CASSPPPGSYNEQFF. The CDR3 nucleotides are TGTGCCAGCAGCCCACCCCCCGGGTCCTACAATGAGCAGTTCTTC.

The genes are TRBV19 and TRBJ1-1; no clear D. The germline gives CDR1 LNHDA, CDR2 SQIVND (reference sequence). Trimming took off 5 bases at V and 5 bases at J, with 9 bases between the two ends. The CDR3 consists of 12 residues. The CDR3 loop reads CASSYPETEAFF. The CDR3 DNA reads as TGTGCCAGTAGTTACCCCGAGACTGAAGCTTTCTTT.

This chain connects TRBV9 to TRBJ2-1, with D possibly being TRBD1 or TRBD2 (6 bases each). Germline-derived CDR1 and CDR2 are SGDLS and YYNGEE. The V end was cut by 4 bases, the J end by 7 bases, with 18 bases between. This CDR3 spans 15 amino acids. CDR3 amino acids: CASSLGGLDDNEQFF. The CDR3 nucleotides read TGTGCCAGCAGCTTAGGGGGGCTCGACGATAATGAGCAGTTCTTC.

This sequence joins TRBV29-1 and TRBJ2-7, with D tentatively TRBD1 or TRBD2 (5 bases each). V gave up 7 bases and J gave up 6 bases, with 10 bases separating them. The germline V gene encodes CDR1 SQVTM and CDR2 ANQGSEA. This CDR3 comprises 10 residues. CDR3 DNA sequence: TGCAGCGCTGGGGGACCCGAGCAGTACTTC. Translation: CSAGGPEQYF.